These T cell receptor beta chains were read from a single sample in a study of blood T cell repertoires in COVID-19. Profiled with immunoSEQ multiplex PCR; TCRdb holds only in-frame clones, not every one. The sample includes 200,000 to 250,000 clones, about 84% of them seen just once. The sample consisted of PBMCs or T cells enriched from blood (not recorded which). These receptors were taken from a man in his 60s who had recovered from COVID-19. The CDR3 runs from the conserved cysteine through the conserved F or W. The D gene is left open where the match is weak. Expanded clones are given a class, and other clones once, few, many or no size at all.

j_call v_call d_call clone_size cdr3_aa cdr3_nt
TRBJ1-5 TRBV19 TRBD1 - CASSRHQGGIPRINNQPQHF TGTGCCAGTAGTAGGCATCAGGGGGGCATTCCTAGGATTAACAATCAGCCCCAGCATTTT
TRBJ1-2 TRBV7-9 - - CASADTNYGYTF TGTGCCAGCGCAGACACCAACTATGGCTACACCTTC
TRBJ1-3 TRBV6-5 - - CASSYRFAGNTIYF TGTGCCAGCAGTTACCGGTTTGCTGGAAACACCATATATTTT
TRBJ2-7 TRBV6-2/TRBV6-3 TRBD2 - CASSYRGGSSYEQYF TGTGCCAGCAGTTACCGCGGGGGTAGCTCCTACGAGCAGTACTTC
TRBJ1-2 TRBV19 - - CASSIQGNLGYTF TGTGCCAGTAGTATACAGGGTAACCTGGGCTACACCTTC
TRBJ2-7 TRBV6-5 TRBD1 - CASSIQGPYEQYF TGTGCCAGCAGTATACAGGGGCCCTACGAGCAGTACTTC
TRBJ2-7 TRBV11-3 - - CASSLMTGAYEQYF TGTGCCAGCAGCTTAATGACGGGGGCCTACGAGCAGTACTTC
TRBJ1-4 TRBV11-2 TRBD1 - CASSLTGENEKLFF TGTGCCAGCAGTCTGACAGGGGAGAATGAAAAACTGTTTTTT
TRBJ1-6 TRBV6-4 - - CASSDSESPNSPLHF TGTGCCAGCAGTGACTCCGAAAGCCCCAACTCACCCCTCCACTTT
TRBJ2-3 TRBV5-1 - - CASSPRVDTDTQYF TGCGCCAGCAGCCCCCGAGTAGACACAGATACGCAGTATTTT
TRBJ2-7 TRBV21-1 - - CASSKAGQGADEQYF TGTGCCAGCAGCAAAGCGGGACAGGGGGCCGACGAGCAGTACTTC
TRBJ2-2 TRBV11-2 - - CASSLSGELFF TGTGCCAGCAGCCTATCCGGGGAGCTGTTTTTT
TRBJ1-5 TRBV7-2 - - CASSLQGITGQPQHF TGTGCCAGCAGCTTACAGGGGATAACAGGACAGCCCCAGCATTTT
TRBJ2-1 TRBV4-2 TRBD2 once CASSRGTTNNEQFF TGTGCCAGCAGCCGCGGGACTACCAACAATGAGCAGTTCTTC